What follows is one TCR beta chain and its context. Unmatched junction bases numbered 9, after V lost 4 bases and J lost 13 bases. Per germline, CDR1 SNHLY and CDR2 FYNNEI. The CDR3 has 12 residues. As processed by the authors: Amplified reference gene primers provided the basis for estimating nucleated cell counts. Assay: immunoSEQ multiplex PCR; the TCRdb copy retains only in-frame clones and omits some. That table furnishes V, J and clone size, whereas the DNA furnished D and trimming. This sample has around 130,000 clones, with 70% to 80% found just once. This entry is derived from a study of blood T cell repertoires in COVID-19. Overall study context: Both acute and convalescent COVID-19 samples were obtained from the United States, Italy and Spain. From T cells, B-cell-depleted T cells, or PBMCs came the material, which was cDNA or gDNA.

This clonotype was sampled from a human donor in a cohort sampled during active COVID-19. This chain joins TRBV2 and TRBJ2-7; 8 bases are shared with TRBD1. The sequenced sample consisted of peripheral blood. CDR3 nucleotides: TGTGCCAGCAGTGCCCAGGGGGCGCCCCCCTACTTC. Protein sequence: CASSAQGAPPYF.